The 25 T cell receptor beta chains listed next were all sequenced from one sample in a study of CXCR3-negative and CXCR3-positive naive CD8 T cells. Study-level results: Compared with CXCR3-negative naive cells, CXCR3-positive naive cells showed more hydrophobic TRB CDR3s.

Antigen specificity for these receptors is unknown. UMI-labeled TRB cDNA libraries were prepared by 5' RACE. TCRdb reprocessed the 5' RACE reads, with one entry per CDR3 protein and no DNA. The sample totals tens of thousands of distinct CDR3 sequences; its top ten clones hold 0.53%. Sequencing used naive CXCR3+ CD8+ T cells from blood. The subset: CD45RO-CCR7+CD27+CD95- naive CD8+ T cells expressing CXCR3 (TNR3+). Receptors originate from a human donor in good health. Some clones in this sample may be carry-over from other donors' samples.

The V gene is TRBV6-5, the J gene TRBJ2-1; absent DNA, TCRdb's TRBD2 call cannot be checked. This CDR3 region has 15 residues. Germline loops: CDR1 MNHEY, CDR2 SVGAGI. The chain's CDR3 is CASSYGTSDYNEQFF.

The gene calls are TRBV7-9 and TRBJ2-5. This CDR3 is built from 14 residues. The germline gives CDR1 SEHNR, CDR2 FQNEAQ (reference sequence). This CDR3 reads CASTFPGLEETQYF.

V and J are TRBV7-8 and TRBJ1-1; the TCRdb D gene call, TRBD1, has no DNA to confirm it. Germline V gene sequence: CDR1 SGHVS, CDR2 FQNEAQ. The CDR3 loop spans 16 amino acids. The CDR3 sequence: CASTHLPGQGNTEAFF.

This chain connects TRBV7-8 to TRBJ2-1; the TCRdb call, TRBD1, lacks DNA for checking. The germline V gene encodes CDR1 SGHVS and CDR2 FQNEAQ. The CDR3 runs 18 residues. CDR3 sequence: CASSPTRSRGFTYNEQFF.

The genes are TRBV29-1 and TRBJ2-5; TCRdb's D gene call, TRBD1, goes unchecked for lack of DNA. Germline CDR1 and CDR2: SQVTM and ANQGSEA. The CDR3 has 13 residues. CDR3 protein: CSATLDSRGTQYF.

The chain carries TRBV7-2 and TRBJ1-2. Per the germline V gene, CDR1 is SGHTA and CDR2 is FQGNSA. This CDR3 has 13 amino acids. The CDR3 protein is CASSFGGVYGYTF.

The chain joins TRBV29-1 to TRBJ2-7; the D call of TRBD1 rests on TCRdb alone, since no DNA is present to check it. The CDR3 spans 14 residues. Germline values: CDR1 SQVTM, CDR2 ANQGSEA. The CDR3: CSVNRGTGNLEQYF.

CDR3: CASSLIGTPGTEAFF. This chain links TRBV6-2 or TRBV6-3 with TRBJ1-1; there is no DNA to check the TCRdb D call of TRBD1. CDR1 and CDR2 (germline): MNHEY, SVGEGT. The CDR3 has 15 amino acids.

V and J are TRBV19 and TRBJ2-4; as DNA is missing, the TRBD1 call by TCRdb cannot be tested. The CDR3 runs to 17 residues. CDR1 and CDR2 (germline): LNHDA, SQIVND (reference sequence). The CDR3 sequence: CASSMDDSEAHQNIQYF.

This rearrangement joins TRBV11-2 to TRBJ1-1; the D call from TCRdb, TRBD1, cannot be confirmed without DNA. CDR1 is SGHAT and CDR2 is FQNNGV in the germline V gene. The CDR3 covers 15 residues. The CDR3 loop is CASSRTGQANTEAFF.

The genes are TRBV7-8 and TRBJ2-5. Germline lookup yields CDR1 SGHVS and CDR2 FQNEAQ. The CDR3 totals 15 residues. The CDR3 protein is CASSLLTGRQETQYF.

The genes are TRBV4-2 and TRBJ2-7; TCRdb gives TRBD2 as the D gene, but with no DNA this cannot be confirmed. Germline CDR1 and CDR2: LGHNA and YNFKEQ. The CDR3 loop spans 16 amino acids. The CDR3 region is CASSQEFSGGSYEQYF.

The V call is TRBV10-3, the J call TRBJ1-1. Looked up from germline, CDR1 is ENHRY and CDR2 is SYGVKD. This CDR3 is 14 amino acids long. This CDR3 is CAISDPPVNTEAFF.

This chain joins TRBV10-1 and TRBJ2-7; there is no DNA to check the TCRdb D call of TRBD2. CDR1 is WNHNN, CDR2 SYGVQD, per germline (reference sequence). CDR3 length equals 13 residues. CDR3 protein: CASSWEPLCEQYF.

V gene TRBV7-3 combines with J gene TRBJ2-3; TCRdb names TRBD2, which stays unverified in the absence of DNA. Germline assignment: CDR1 SGHTA and CDR2 FQGTGA. The CDR3 loop spans 15 amino acids. CDR3 region: CASSPGTSGADTQYF.

CDR3 residues: CASSPMKGAQTPGEQFF. V usage is TRBV27 and J usage is TRBJ2-1; the TCRdb call, TRBD1, lacks DNA for checking. The germline V gene encodes CDR1 MNHEY and CDR2 SMNVEV (reference sequence). The CDR3 loop spans 17 amino acids.

V is TRBV29-1 and J is TRBJ2-7; TCRdb calls TRBD2, which cannot be checked without DNA. The germline gives CDR1 SQVTM, CDR2 ANQGSEA. The CDR3 extends over 13 amino acids. The CDR3 here is CSARLAGGYEQYF.

The chain combines TRBV25-1 with TRBJ2-7; the D call of TRBD1 rests on TCRdb alone, since no DNA is present to check it. CDR1 is MGHDK, CDR2 SYGVNS, per germline. The CDR3 is 14 amino acids. This CDR3 is CASSEAGKNYEQYF.

This sequence joins TRBV7-3 and TRBJ1-1; the TCRdb call, TRBD1, lacks DNA for checking. The germline V gene has CDR1 SGHTA and CDR2 FQGTGA. This CDR3 comprises 13 residues. The CDR3 is CASRGQGDTEAFF. The full variable domain, with the rest looked up from reference TRBV7-3 and TRBJ1-1, is GAGVSQTPSNKVTEKGKYVELRCDPISGHTALYWYRQSLGQGPEFLIYFQGTGAADDSGLPNDRFFAVRPEGSVSTLKIQRTERGDSAVYLCASRGQGDTEAFFGQGTRLTVV.

V is TRBV4-3 and J is TRBJ2-2; TCRdb calls TRBD2, which cannot be checked without DNA. Looked up from germline, CDR1 is LGHNA and CDR2 is YSLEER. The CDR3 totals 15 residues. The CDR3 sequence is CASGAGTGNTGELFF.

The chain has TRBV4-3 and TRBJ1-5. Germline values: CDR1 LGHNA, CDR2 YSLEER. This CDR3 is 15 amino acids long. The CDR3 reads CASSQSVSGNQPQHF.

This chain links TRBV12-3 or TRBV12-4 with TRBJ2-7; TCRdb outputs TRBD1, but without DNA this stays unchecked. The length of the CDR3 is 14 residues. This CDR3 reads CASSPWTGMDEQYF.

The gene calls are TRBV12-3 or TRBV12-4 and TRBJ1-6. CDR3 length equals 13 residues. This CDR3 reads CASSPSRNSPLHF.

The chain employs TRBV5-1 and TRBJ1-4; TCRdb proposes TRBD1, but this gene call is untestable without DNA. The germline CDR1 and CDR2 sequences are SGHRS and YFSETQ. This CDR3 spans 17 amino acids. The CDR3 reads CASSPGRGNVGNEKLFF.

The chain employs TRBV27 and TRBJ1-5. The CDR3 contains 13 residues. Per germline, CDR1 MNHEY and CDR2 SMNVEV (reference sequence). The CDR3 loop reads CASSFSGNQPQHF.